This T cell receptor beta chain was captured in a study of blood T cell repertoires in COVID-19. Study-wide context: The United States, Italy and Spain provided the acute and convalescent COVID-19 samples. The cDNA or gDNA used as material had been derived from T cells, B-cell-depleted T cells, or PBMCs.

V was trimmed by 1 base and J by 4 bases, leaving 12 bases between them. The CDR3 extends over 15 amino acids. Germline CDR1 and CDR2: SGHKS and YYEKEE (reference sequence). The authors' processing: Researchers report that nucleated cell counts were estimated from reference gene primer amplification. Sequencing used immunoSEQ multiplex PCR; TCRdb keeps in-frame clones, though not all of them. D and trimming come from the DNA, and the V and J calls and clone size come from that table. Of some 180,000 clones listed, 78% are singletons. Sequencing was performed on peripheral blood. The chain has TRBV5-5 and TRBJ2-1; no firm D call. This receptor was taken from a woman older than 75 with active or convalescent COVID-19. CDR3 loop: CASSLSGQIYNEQFF. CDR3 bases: TGTGCCAGCAGCTTGTCAGGTCAGATTTACAATGAGCAGTTCTTC.